This paragraph reports one T cell receptor (beta chain). This clonotype was seen only a few times. The antigen this receptor binds is unknown. No clone much larger than this one lies a single base away; base qualities are absent. This sample stems from a study of blood T cells in healthy people across ages (dated by TCRdb to between 2014 and 2017). Broadly, across the study: In model experiments, roughly one uniquely barcoded TCR beta cDNA molecule per two T cells was captured by template switching. To avoid experimental bias, donors of different ages were randomly spread across the sequencing lanes. Donors were grouped into four age groups: young (average 16 years), middle-aged (39), aged (approximately 58) and long-lived (about 89). To track age-related changes in TCR beta repertoire diversity, the study relied on deep sequencing normalized with unique cDNA molecular identifiers. For two donors (one aged 18 to 29 and one aged 80 or older), the study analyzed two additional independent replicas of 1 million unique cDNA reads from the same blood draw. Findings and caveats that apply to the study as a whole: There was a strong correlation between observed TCR beta diversity and the percentage of naive T cells measured by flow cytometry. Bulk unsorted PBMC profiling prevented conclusive comparison of naive and antigen-experienced compartments. Estimates of total diversity from one million sequenced T cells were regarded as lower bounds and underestimates. Because donor CMV infection status was unknown, age-related changes in expanded clonotypes were potentially confounded. Compared with the aged group, the long-lived group had more naive CD4+ T cells, fewer expanded clones and increased TCR diversity, suggesting age selection. Observed TCR beta diversity per million T cells fell roughly linearly with age, and a significant reduction was already apparent by age approximately 40.

The library was made by 5' RACE. For sequencing, an Illumina HiSeq 2500 was employed. A second about 7 to 12 cycle PCR used a sample-barcoded 5' primer and a J-beta primer mix. A unique molecular identifier was introduced onto each TCR beta cDNA molecule by a template-switch 5' adaptor carrying 12 random nucleotides. Each sample yielded at least 2.5 million CDR3-containing paired-end reads. All of the RNA was converted into first-strand cDNA using the Mint cDNA synthesis kit, with a TRBC-specific oligonucleotide serving as the primer. After uracil-DNA glycosylase treatment, a first 18-cycle PCR used universal primers M1SS and BC2_uni_R on all cDNA. As for the original processing: For normalization, 1 million high-quality reads were randomly selected from each sample, with every read carrying a distinct molecular identifier. Instead of being binned into consensus sequences, reads that shared molecular identifiers were thrown out. CDR3 identification, clonotype clustering and error correction used MiTCR with a Q25 quality threshold and the strictest error-elimination algorithm. A nonparametric unseen species model using Euler transformation provided a lower-bound estimate of total TCR beta diversity. TCRdb ran its own pipeline on the public reads, namely fastp trimming at Q25 and MiXCR clone calling, and kept in-frame beta chains. Under each unique CDR3 protein, matching rows form one entry showing the most common genes and DNA. TCRdb, not the authors, supplied the V and J calls. The sample table lists 700,000 or so distinct CDR3 sequences, 20% to 25% of them with a count of one. Less than 25% of the sample goes to the ten largest clones.

From the cysteine through the phenylalanine, the CDR3 covers 14 amino acids. Only CDR3 DNA is held: 42 bases, read in frame from base 1. As encoded in the germline V gene, CDR1 is SGHTA while CDR2 is FQGNSA. Trimming takes 4 bases from V and 3 bases from J, and the germline ends sit 11 bases apart. The donors were under 40 Caucasian individuals from Russia, aged roughly 6 to 100 years, who were systemically healthy. About 10 milliliters of peripheral blood were collected from each donor into EDTA-treated Vacutainer tubes. PBMCs were isolated by Ficoll-Paque density-gradient centrifugation, with at least 7 million obtained per sample. Trizol reagent was used to extract total RNA from the PBMCs, yielding at least 5 micrograms per sample. Naive CD45RAhigh/CD27high T cell percentages were measured by flow cytometry on a PBMC aliquot from every donor.

Input material: blood. This clonotype originated in a man between 65 and 85 years old in good health. This sequence uses TRBV7-2 and TRBJ2-3; TRBD2 is perhaps the D gene, given 5 matching bases. The base sequence is TGTGCCAGCAGCTCCAGCCCGGGGACAGATACGCAGTATTTT. The resulting protein is CASSSSPGTDTQYF.